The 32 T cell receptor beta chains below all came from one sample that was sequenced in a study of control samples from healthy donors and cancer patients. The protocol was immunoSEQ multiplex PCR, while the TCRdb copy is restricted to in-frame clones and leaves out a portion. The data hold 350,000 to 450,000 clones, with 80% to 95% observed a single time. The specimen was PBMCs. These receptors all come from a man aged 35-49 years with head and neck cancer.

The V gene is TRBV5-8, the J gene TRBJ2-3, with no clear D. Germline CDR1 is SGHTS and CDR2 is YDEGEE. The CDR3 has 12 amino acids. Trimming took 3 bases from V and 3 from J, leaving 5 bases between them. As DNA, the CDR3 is TGTGCCAGCAGCTCCCTAACAGATACGCAGTATTTT. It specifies CASSSLTDTQYF. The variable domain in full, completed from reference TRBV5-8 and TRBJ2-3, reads EAGVTQSPTHLIKTRGQQATLRCSPISGHTSVYWYQQALGLGLQFLLWYDEGEERNRGNFPPRFSGRQFPNYSSELNVNALELEDSALYLCASSSLTDTQYFGPGTRLTVL.

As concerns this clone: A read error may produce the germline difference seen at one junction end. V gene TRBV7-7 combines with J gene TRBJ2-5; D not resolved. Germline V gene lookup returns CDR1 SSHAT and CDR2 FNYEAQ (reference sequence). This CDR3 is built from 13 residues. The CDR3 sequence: CASSGSEKETQYF. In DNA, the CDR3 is TGTGCTAGCAGTGGGTCCGAGAAGGAGACCCAGTACTTC.

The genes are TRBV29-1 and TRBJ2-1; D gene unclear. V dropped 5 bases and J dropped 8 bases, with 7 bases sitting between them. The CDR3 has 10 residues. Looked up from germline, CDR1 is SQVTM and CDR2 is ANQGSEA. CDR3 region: CSVRSDEQFF. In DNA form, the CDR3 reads TGCAGCGTTCGCAGCGATGAGCAGTTCTTC.

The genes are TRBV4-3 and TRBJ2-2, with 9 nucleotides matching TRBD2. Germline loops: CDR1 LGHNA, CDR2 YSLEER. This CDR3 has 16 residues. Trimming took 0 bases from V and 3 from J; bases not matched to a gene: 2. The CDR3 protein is CASSQDPSGDTGELFF. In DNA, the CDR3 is TGCGCCAGCAGCCAAGACCCTAGCGGGGACACCGGGGAGCTGTTTTTT.

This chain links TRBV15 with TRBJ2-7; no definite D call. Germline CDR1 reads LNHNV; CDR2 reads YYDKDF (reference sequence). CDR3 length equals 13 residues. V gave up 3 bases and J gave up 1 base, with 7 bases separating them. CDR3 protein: CATSSLISYEQYF. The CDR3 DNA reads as TGTGCCACCAGCAGTCTGATTTCCTACGAGCAGTACTTC.

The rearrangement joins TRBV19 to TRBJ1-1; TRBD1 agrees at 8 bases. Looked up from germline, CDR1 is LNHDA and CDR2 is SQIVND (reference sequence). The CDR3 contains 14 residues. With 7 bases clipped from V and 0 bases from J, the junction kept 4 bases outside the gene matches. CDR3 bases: TGTGCCAGTACCATACAGGGGGTGAACACTGAAGCTTTCTTT. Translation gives CASTIQGVNTEAFF. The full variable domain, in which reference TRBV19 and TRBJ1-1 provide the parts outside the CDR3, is DGGITQSPKYLFRKEGQNVTLSCEQNLNHDAMYWYRQDPGQGLRLIYYSQIVNDFQKGDIAEGYSVSREKKESFPLTVTSAQKNPTAFYLCASTIQGVNTEAFFGQGTRLTVV.

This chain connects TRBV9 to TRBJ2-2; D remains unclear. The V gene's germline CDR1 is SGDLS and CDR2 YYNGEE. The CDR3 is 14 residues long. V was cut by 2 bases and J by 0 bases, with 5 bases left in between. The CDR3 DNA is TGTGCCAGCAGCGTCCAGACGAACACCGGGGAGCTGTTTTTT. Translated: CASSVQTNTGELFF.

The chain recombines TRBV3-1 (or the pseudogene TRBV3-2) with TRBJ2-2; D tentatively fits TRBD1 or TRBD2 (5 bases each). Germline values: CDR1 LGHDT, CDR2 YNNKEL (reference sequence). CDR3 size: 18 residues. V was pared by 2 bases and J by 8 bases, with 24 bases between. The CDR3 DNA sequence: TGTGCCAGCAGCCAACGTAAATCCGGGGCCGACGATCGGGGGGAGCTGTTTTTT. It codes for CASSQRKSGADDRGELFF.

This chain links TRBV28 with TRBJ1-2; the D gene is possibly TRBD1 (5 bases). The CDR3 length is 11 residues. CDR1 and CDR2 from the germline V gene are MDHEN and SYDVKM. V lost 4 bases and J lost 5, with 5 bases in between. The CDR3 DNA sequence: TGTGCCAGCAGTTGGGGGTATGGCTACACCTTC. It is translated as CASSWGYGYTF.

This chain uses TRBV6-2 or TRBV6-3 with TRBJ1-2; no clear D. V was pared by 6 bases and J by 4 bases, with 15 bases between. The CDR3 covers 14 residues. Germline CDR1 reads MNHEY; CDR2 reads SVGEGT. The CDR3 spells CASSPRSRGYGYTF. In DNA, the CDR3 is TGTGCCAGCAGCCCCCGGAGCCGCGGCTATGGCTACACCTTC.

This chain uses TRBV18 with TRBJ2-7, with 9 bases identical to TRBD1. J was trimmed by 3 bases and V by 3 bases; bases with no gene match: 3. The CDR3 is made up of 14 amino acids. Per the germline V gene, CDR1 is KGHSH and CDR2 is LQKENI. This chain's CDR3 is CASSPDRGSYEQYF. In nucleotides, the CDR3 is TGTGCCAGCTCACCGGACAGGGGAAGCTACGAGCAGTACTTC.

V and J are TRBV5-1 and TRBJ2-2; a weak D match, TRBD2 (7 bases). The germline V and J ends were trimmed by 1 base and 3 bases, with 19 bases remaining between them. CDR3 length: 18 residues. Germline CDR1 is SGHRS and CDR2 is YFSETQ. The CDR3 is CASSLKGGTGRHTGELFF. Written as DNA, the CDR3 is TGCGCCAGCAGCTTGAAGGGGGGGACGGGGAGGCACACCGGGGAGCTGTTTTTT.

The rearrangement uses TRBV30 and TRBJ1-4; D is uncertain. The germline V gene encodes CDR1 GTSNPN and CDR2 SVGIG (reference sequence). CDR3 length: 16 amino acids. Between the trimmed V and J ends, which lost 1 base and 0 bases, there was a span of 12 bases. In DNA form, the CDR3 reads TGTGCCTGGAGTGCTCCTGAAACCCCAACTAATGAAAAACTGTTTTTT. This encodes CAWSAPETPTNEKLFF.

CDR3 coding DNA: TGTGCCAGCAGCTACGGACAGGACTATGGCTACACCTTC. Translating gives CASSYGQDYGYTF. The rearrangement links TRBV7-9 to TRBJ1-2, with TRBD1 identical over 7 bases. This CDR3 is 13 amino acids long. Germline loops: CDR1 SEHNR, CDR2 FQNEAQ (reference sequence). Trimming at V came to 4 bases and at J to 3 bases, leaving 2 bases not matched to a gene.

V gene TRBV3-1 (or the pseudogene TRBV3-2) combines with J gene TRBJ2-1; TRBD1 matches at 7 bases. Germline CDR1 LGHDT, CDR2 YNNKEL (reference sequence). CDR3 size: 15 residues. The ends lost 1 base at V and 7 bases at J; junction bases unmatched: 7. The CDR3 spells CASSQGFRQGNEQFF. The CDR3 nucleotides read TGTGCCAGCAGCCAAGGCTTCCGACAGGGTAATGAGCAGTTCTTC.

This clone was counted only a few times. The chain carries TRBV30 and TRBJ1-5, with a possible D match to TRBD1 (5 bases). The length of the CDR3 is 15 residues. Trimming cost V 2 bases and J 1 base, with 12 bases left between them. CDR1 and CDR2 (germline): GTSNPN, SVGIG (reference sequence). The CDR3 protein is CAWSPGQGSNQPQHF. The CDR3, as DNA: TGTGCCTGGAGTCCAGGTCAGGGAAGCAATCAGCCCCAGCATTTT.

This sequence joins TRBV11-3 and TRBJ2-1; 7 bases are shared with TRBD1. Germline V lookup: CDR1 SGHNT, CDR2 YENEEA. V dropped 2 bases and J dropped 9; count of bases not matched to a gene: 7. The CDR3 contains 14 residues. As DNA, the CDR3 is TGTGCCAGCAGCTTAATACAGGGGATGGGTGAGCAGTTCTTC. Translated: CASSLIQGMGEQFF.

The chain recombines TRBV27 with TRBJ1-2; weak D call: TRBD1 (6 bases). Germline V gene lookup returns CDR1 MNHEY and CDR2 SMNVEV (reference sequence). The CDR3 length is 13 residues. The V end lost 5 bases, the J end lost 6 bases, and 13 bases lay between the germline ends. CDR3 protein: CASSPRGGDGYTF. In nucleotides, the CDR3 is TGTGCCAGCAGTCCCAGGGGAGGTGATGGCTACACCTTC.

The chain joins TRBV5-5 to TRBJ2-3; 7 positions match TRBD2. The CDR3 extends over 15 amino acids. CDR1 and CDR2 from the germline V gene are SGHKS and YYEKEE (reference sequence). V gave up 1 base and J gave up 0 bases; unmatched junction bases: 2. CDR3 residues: CASSLSSGSTDTQYF. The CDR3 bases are TGTGCCAGCAGCTTGAGTAGCGGGAGCACAGATACGCAGTATTTT.

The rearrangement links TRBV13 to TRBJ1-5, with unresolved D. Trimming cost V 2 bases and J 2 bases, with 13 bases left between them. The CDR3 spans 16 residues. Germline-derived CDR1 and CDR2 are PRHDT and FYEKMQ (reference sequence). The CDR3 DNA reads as TGTGCCAGCAGCTTACGAGGGCTTAGGGGCAATCAGCCCCAGCATTTT. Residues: CASSLRGLRGNQPQHF.

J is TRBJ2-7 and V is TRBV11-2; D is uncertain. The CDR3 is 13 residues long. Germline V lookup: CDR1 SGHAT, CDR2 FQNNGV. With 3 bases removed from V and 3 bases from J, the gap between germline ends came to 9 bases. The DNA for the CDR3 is TGTGCCAGCAGCTTTAGCAGATTCTACGAGCAGTACTTC. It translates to CASSFSRFYEQYF.

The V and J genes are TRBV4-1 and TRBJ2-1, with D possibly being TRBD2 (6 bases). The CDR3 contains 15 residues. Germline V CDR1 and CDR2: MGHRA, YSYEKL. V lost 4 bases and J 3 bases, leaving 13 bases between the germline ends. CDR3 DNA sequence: TGCGCCAGCAGCCCCGTAGCGGTACACTACAATGAGCAGTTCTTC. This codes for CASSPVAVHYNEQFF.

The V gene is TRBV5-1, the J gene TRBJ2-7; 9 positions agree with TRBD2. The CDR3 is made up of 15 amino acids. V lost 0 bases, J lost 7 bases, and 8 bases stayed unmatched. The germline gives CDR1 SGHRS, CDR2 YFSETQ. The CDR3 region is CASSLGAGGSREQYF. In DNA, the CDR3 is TGCGCCAGCAGCTTGGGAGCGGGGGGCTCTCGGGAGCAGTACTTC.

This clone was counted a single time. The CDR3 region has the DNA TGCGCCAGCAGCTTGATGGGGACAGGGGGAAACATTCAGTACTTC. Translation: CASSLMGTGGNIQYF. This chain links TRBV5-1 with TRBJ2-4; TRBD1 agrees at 11 bases. CDR3 size: 15 residues. J gave up 6 bases and V 1 base, and 3 bases lay outside the gene matches. The germline gives CDR1 SGHRS, CDR2 YFSETQ.

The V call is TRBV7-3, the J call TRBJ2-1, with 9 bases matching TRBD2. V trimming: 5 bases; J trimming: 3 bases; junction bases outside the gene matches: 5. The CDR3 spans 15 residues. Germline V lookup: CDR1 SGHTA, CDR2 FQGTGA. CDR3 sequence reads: CASSQTSGDYNEQFF. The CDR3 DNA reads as TGTGCCAGCAGCCAGACTAGCGGAGACTACAATGAGCAGTTCTTC.

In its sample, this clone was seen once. The CDR3 sequence: CASSASAGEFTEAFF. CDR3 nucleotide sequence: TGCGCCAGCAGCGCCAGTGCAGGGGAATTCACTGAAGCTTTCTTT. V gene TRBV5-1 combines with J gene TRBJ1-1, with a weak D call TRBD1 (6 bases). V was clipped by 4 bases and J by 4 bases, with 17 bases between them. CDR1 is SGHRS and CDR2 is YFSETQ in the germline V gene. The CDR3 contains 15 residues.

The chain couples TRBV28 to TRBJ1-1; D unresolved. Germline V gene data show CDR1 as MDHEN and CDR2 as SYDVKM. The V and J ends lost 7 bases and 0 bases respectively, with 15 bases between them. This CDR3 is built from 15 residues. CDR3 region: CASTSSGLMNTEAFF. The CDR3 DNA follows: TGTGCCAGCACCTCCAGCGGGCTAATGAACACTGAAGCTTTCTTT.

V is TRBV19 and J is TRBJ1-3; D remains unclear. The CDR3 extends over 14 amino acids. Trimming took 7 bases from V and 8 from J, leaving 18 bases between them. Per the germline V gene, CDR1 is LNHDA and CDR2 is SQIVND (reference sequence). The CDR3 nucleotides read TGTGCCAGTACCAACGGACTTCCCCGCGACACCATATATTTT. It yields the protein CASTNGLPRDTIYF.

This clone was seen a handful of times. The CDR3 DNA reads as TGTGCCAGTAGTATTCCAGGGCGTGAGCAGTACTTC. It translates to CASSIPGREQYF. The chain couples TRBV19 to TRBJ2-7; a weak D match, TRBD1 (5 bases). Trimming took 3 bases from V and 7 from J, leaving 10 bases between them. CDR1 LNHDA and CDR2 SQIVND come from the germline V gene (reference sequence). The CDR3 has 12 amino acids.

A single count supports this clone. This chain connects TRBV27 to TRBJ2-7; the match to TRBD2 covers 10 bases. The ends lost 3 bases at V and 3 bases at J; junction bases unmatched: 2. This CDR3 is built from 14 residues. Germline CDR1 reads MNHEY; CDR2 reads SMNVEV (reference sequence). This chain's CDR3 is CASSFRTSGYEQYF. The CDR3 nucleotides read TGTGCCAGCAGTTTTCGGACTAGCGGCTACGAGCAGTACTTC.

The CDR3 protein is CASSEARQTVAPLHF. The CDR3 nucleotides read TGTGCCAGCAGTGAAGCGCGGCAGACCGTAGCACCCCTCCACTTT. The chain recombines TRBV2 with TRBJ1-6; D gene uncertain. Trimming removed 0 bases from V and 11 bases from J, with 14 bases in between. Germline V gene data show CDR1 as SNHLY and CDR2 as FYNNEI. The CDR3 is 15 residues long. The full variable domain, its missing parts supplied by reference TRBV2 and TRBJ1-6, is EPEVTQTPSHQVTQMGQEVILRCVPISNHLYFYWYRQILGQKVEFLVSFYNNEISEKSEIFDDQFSVERPDGSNFTLKIRSTKLEDSAMYFCASSEARQTVAPLHFGNGTRLTVT.

The CDR3 is CASSPGQPLYEKLFF. CDR3 nucleotides: TGTGCCAGTAGTCCTGGACAGCCCCTCTATGAAAAACTGTTTTTT. The chain has TRBV19 and TRBJ1-4; possibly TRBD1 for D (6 bases). This CDR3 has 15 amino acids. V was pared by 5 bases and J by 6 bases, with 16 bases between. CDR1 LNHDA and CDR2 SQIVND come from the germline V gene (reference sequence). The full variable domain, in which reference TRBV19 and TRBJ1-4 provide the parts outside the CDR3, is DGGITQSPKYLFRKEGQNVTLSCEQNLNHDAMYWYRQDPGQGLRLIYYSQIVNDFQKGDIAEGYSVSREKKESFPLTVTSAQKNPTAFYLCASSPGQPLYEKLFFGSGTQLSVL.